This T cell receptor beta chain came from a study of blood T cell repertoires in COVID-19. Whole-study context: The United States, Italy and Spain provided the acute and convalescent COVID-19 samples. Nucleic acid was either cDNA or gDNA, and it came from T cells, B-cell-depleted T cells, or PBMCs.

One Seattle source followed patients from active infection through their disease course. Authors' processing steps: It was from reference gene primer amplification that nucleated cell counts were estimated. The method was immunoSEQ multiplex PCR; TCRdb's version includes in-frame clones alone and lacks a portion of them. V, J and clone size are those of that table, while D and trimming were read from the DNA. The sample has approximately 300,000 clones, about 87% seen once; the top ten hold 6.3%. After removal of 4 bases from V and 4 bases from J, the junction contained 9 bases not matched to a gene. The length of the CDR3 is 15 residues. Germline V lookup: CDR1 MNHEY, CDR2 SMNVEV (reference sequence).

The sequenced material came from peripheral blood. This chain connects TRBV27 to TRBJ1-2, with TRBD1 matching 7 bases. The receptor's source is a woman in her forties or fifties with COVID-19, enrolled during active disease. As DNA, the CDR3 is TGTGCCAGCAGTTCCTCAGGGGGTGGAAGCTATGGCTACACCTTC. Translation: CASSSSGGGSYGYTF.